These 9 T cell receptor beta chains share one sample of origin, sequenced in a study of blood T cell repertoires in COVID-19 (dated by TCRdb to about 2020). Receptor libraries were prepared by the immunoSEQ multiplex PCR assay. The source is immuneACCESS, and TCRdb retained only in-frame sequences with V and J called. Part of the clones is not carried over; for the studies checked, unresolved V genes explain less than half of this, and the remainder is unexplained. The sample has roughly 150,000 clones on record, roughly 83% of them singletons. The ten top clones hold about a tenth of the sample. The specimen was peripheral blood. The receptors shown here come from a woman over 75 with active or convalescent COVID-19.

This clone showed up just once. The chain recombines TRBV12-3 or TRBV12-4 with TRBJ2-7, with TRBD1 matching 7 bases. The length of the CDR3 is 12 residues. J gave up 2 bases and V 5 bases, and 0 bases lay outside the gene matches. The CDR3 DNA reads as TGTGCCAGCAGTCAGGGGGCCTACGAGCAGTACTTC. Amino acids: CASSQGAYEQYF.

This clone was detected once. The gene calls are TRBV28 and TRBJ1-2; tentative D call: TRBD1 (6 bases). CDR3 length: 18 amino acids. CDR1 is MDHEN, CDR2 SYDVKM, per germline. V lost 6 bases, J lost 3 bases, and 26 bases lay in between. The CDR3 sequence is CASSLGGLLTGLDYGYTF. CDR3 bases: TGTGCCAGCAGCCTTGGGGGCCTATTAACAGGGTTAGACTATGGCTACACCTTC.

This chain uses TRBV7-2 with TRBJ2-4; the D gene is possibly TRBD1 (5 bases). Germline V gene lookup returns CDR1 SGHTA and CDR2 FQGNSA. V lost 5 bases and J 0 bases, leaving 17 bases between the germline ends. The CDR3 sequence is 17 residues long. In nucleotides, the CDR3 is TGTGCCAGCAGCCCCGTGTATGGGGCGCGAGCCAAAAACATTCAGTACTTC. It yields the protein CASSPVYGARAKNIQYF.

This chain connects TRBV3-1 (or the pseudogene TRBV3-2) to TRBJ1-4; TRBD1 might be the D (6 bases). The CDR3 has 16 amino acids. Germline V gene data show CDR1 as LGHDT and CDR2 as YNNKEL (reference sequence). V was clipped by 3 bases and J by 6 bases, with 17 bases between them. CDR3 DNA sequence: TGTGCCAGCAGCCACCTCCCACAGGGTTGCGATGAAAAACTGTTTTTT. Protein sequence: CASSHLPQGCDEKLFF.

The chain links TRBV13 to TRBJ2-5; D not certain. Germline CDR1 and CDR2: PRHDT and FYEKMQ (reference sequence). The length of the CDR3 is 13 residues. V was shortened by 2 bases and J by 5 bases, with 9 bases between the two germline ends. The CDR3 reads CASSLRYGETQYF. CDR3 in DNA: TGTGCCAGCAGCTTAAGGTACGGGGAGACCCAGTACTTC.

This chain uses TRBV12-3 or TRBV12-4 with TRBJ1-2; TRBD1 is a possible D gene (6 bases). Trimming took 6 bases from V and 8 from J, leaving 16 bases between them. This CDR3 comprises 13 residues. The CDR3 DNA reads TGTGCCAGCAGCCCACAGGGTCTCTACGGCTACACCTTC. Translated, it gives CASSPQGLYGYTF.

This chain joins TRBV4-3 and TRBJ1-1; TRBD1 agrees at 7 bases. This CDR3 comprises 14 residues. V shed 4 bases, J shed 5 bases, and the junction held 7 bases outside the gene matches. Germline values: CDR1 LGHNA, CDR2 YSLEER. CDR3 region: CASSPGQQGTEAFF. The CDR3 DNA sequence: TGCGCCAGCAGCCCGGGACAACAGGGGACTGAAGCTTTCTTT.

The genes are TRBV10-3 and TRBJ1-1; 7 bases agree with TRBD1. The CDR3 contains 15 residues. The germline gives CDR1 ENHRY, CDR2 SYGVKD. V lost 6 bases to trimming and J lost 4 bases; unmatched junction nucleotides: 11. The CDR3 sequence: CAISLTGKGATEAFF. The CDR3, as DNA: TGTGCCATCAGCTTGACAGGGAAGGGGGCCACTGAAGCTTTCTTT.

Only a few counts were recorded for this clone. The V call is TRBV18, the J call TRBJ1-2, with D possibly matching TRBD1 (6 bases). Germline values: CDR1 KGHSH, CDR2 LQKENI. The CDR3 extends over 15 amino acids. With 3 bases removed from V and 8 bases from J, the gap between germline ends came to 19 bases. CDR3 sequence (DNA): TGTGCCAGCTCACCGGTTACAGGGAGTTCAGAGGGCTACACCTTC. This translates into CASSPVTGSSEGYTF.